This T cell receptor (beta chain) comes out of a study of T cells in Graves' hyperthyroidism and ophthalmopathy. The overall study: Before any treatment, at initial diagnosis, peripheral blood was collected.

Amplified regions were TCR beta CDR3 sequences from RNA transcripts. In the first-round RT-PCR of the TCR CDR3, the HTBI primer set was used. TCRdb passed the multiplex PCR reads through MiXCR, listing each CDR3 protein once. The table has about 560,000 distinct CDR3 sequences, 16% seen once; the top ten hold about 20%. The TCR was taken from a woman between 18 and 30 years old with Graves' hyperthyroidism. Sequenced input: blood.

CDR3 in DNA: TGTGCCGCCGAGGGGGCTAGCATTCAGTACTTC. Residues: CAAEGASIQYF. This rearrangement joins TRBV28 to TRBJ2-4; 7 bases fit TRBD1. The CDR3 is 11 amino acids. Germline lookup yields CDR1 MDHEN and CDR2 SYDVKM. V lost 11 bases, J lost 9 bases, and 7 bases stayed unmatched.